This TCR beta chain is drawn from a study of regulatory T cells in long-lasting Graves disease. Findings and caveats of the study: Patients with persistent Graves' had lower TCR diversity than newly diagnosed patients. It is possible that accuracy was reduced by the small size of the sample. Persistent disease samples used TRBV28, TRBJ1-2 and TRBJ2-5 preferentially.

Regarding time point: newly diagnosed GD, antithyroid drugs for less than 3 months. RNA from PBMCs was the source of the TCR library. The CDR3 loop spans 17 amino acids. Trimming took 0 bases from V and 4 from J; bases not matched to a gene: 7. Germline CDR1 and CDR2: ENHRY and SYGVKD. Arm-PCR with iRepertoire HTBI primers amplified the CDR3 regions for these TCR beta libraries. TCRdb ran MiXCR on the multiplex PCR reads and lists one entry per CDR3 protein. Found here are 560,000 or so distinct CDR3 sequences, about 16% of them singletons; the top ten hold about 11%. A remark on this clonotype: The antigen remains unidentified.

The sample also formed part of further work on T cells in Graves' hyperthyroidism and ophthalmopathy.

The source of this sequence is a man between 18 and 29 years old with Graves disease. The chain employs TRBV10-3 and TRBJ1-4, with TRBD1 matching over 8 bases. Source: peripheral blood mononuclear cells (PBMCs), taken at new diagnosis, from a patient treated with antithyroid drugs. Here the CDR3 reads CAISESLFGQGNEKLFF. The CDR3 DNA sequence: TGTGCCATCAGTGAGTCGCTTTTCGGACAGGGTAATGAAAAACTGTTTTTT.